This T cell receptor beta chain was sequenced during a study of graft-versus-host responses after intestinal transplantation. In the study overall: Each transplant was multivisceral, liver-intestinal, or isolated intestinal. Study-wide findings and caveats: Allografts from individuals with graft-donor T cell macrochimerism displayed high graft-versus-host to host-versus-graft clonal ratios. Recipient-marrow GvH clones were detected, some having first appeared in ileum or blood.

Trimming took 0 bases from V and 6 from J; bases not matched to a gene: 7. Per the germline V gene, CDR1 is SGHRS and CDR2 is YFSETQ. This CDR3 contains 15 residues. A word on this clone: The target antigen is unknown.

Sequencing used immunoSEQ multiplex PCR; TCRdb keeps in-frame clones, though not all of them. This table has approximately 86,000 clones, approximately 90% appearing once. The rearrangement uses TRBV5-1 and TRBJ1-2; 8 bases agree with TRBD1. This receptor was identified in a human donor who was the organ donor for an intestinal transplant. The specimen comprised unstimulated CD8+ T cells sorted from spleen or lymph node cells, sampled before transplant. Here the CDR3 reads CASSLAEAGGDGYTF. CDR3 DNA: TGCGCCAGCAGCTTGGCCGAGGCAGGGGGCGATGGCTACACCTTC.